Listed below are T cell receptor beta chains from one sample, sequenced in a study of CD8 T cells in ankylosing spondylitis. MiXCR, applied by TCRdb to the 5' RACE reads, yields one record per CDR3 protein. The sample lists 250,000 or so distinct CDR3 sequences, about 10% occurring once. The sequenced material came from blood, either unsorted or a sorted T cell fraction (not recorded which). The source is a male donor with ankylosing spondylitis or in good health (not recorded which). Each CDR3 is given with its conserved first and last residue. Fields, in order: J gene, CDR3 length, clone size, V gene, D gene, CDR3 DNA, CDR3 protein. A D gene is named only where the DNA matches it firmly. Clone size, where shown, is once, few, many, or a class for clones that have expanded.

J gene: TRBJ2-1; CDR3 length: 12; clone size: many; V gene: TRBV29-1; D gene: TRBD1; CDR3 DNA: TGCAGCGTGGGACAGGGGGCAACTGAGCAGTTCTTC; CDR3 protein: CSVGQGATEQFF
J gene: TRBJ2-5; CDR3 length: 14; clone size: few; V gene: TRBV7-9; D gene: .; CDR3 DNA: TGTGCCAGCAGCTTAGTAGGTGCGGTGGAGACCCAGTACTTC; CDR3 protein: CASSLVGAVETQYF
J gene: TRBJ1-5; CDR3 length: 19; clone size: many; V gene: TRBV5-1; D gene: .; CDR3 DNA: TGCGCCAGCAGCCTAAGACTGGGCGGTTACGTGACTAGCACAGATACGCAGCATTTT; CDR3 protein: CASSLRLGGYVTSTDTQHF
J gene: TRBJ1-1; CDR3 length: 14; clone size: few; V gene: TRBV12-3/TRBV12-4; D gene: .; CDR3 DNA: TGTGCCAGCACCCCAGGGCCCCCGAACACTGAAGCTTTCTTT; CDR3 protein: CASTPGPPNTEAFF
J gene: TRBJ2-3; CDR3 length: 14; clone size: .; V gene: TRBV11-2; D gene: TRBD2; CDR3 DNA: TGTGCCAGCAGCTTAGAGCGGGGGGCAGATACGCAGTATTTT; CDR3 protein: CASSLERGADTQYF
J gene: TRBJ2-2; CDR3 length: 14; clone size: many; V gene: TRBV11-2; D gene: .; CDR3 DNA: TGTGCCAGCAGCTTAGAGTTCGTGGCTGCGGAGCTGTTTTTT; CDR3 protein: CASSLEFVAAELFF
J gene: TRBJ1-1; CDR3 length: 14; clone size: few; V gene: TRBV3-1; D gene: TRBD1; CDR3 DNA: TGTGCCAGCAGCCAAGACCACAGGGGAAGGGAAGCTTTCTTT; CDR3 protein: CASSQDHRGREAFF
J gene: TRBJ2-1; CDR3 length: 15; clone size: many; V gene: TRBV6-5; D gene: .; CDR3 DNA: TGTGCCAGCAGTTATGTCTCGGACTCCTACAATGAGCAGTTCTTC; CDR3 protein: CASSYVSDSYNEQFF
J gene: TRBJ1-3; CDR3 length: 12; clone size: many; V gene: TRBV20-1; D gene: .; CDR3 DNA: TGCAGTGCCCTCGCATCTGGAAACACCATATATTTT; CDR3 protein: CSALASGNTIYF
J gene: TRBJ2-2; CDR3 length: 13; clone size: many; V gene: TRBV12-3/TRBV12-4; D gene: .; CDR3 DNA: TGTGCCATTTCCAGCATGGCCCCCGGGGAGCTGTTTTTT; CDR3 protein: CAISSMAPGELFF
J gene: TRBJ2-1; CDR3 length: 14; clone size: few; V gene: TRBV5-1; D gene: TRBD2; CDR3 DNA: TGCGCCAGCAGCTTCGGACTAGCGACGAATGAGCAGTTCTTC; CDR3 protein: CASSFGLATNEQFF
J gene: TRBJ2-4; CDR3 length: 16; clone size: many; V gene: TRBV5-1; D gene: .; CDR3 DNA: TGCGCCAGCAGCGACTCACTCCGGGACCCCTGGAACATTCAGTACTTC; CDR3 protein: CASSDSLRDPWNIQYF
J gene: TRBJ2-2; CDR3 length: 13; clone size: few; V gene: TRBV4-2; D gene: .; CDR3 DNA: TGTGCCAGCAGCCATCTCGACACCGGGGAGCTGTTTTTT; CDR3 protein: CASSHLDTGELFF
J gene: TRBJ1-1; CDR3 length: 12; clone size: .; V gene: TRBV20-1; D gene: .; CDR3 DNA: TGCAGTGCTAGCAACACGAACACTGAAGCTTTCTTT; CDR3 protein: CSASNTNTEAFF
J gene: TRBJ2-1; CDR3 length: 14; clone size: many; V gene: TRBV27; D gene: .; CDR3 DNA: TGTGCCAGCAGTCAGGCTGGAGATTACAATGAGCAGTTCTTC; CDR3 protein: CASSQAGDYNEQFF
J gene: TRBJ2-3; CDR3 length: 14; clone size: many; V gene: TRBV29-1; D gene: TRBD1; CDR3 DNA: TGCAGCGGCAGAAACAGGGGCAGGGGAGATACGCAGTATTTT; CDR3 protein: CSGRNRGRGDTQYF
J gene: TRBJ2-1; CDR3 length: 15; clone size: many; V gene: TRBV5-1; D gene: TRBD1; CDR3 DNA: TGCGCCAGCAGCTTTGGACAGGGCTCATACAATGAGCAGTTCTTC; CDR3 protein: CASSFGQGSYNEQFF
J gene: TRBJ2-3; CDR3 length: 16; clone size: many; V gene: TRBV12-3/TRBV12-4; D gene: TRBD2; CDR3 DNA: TGTGCCAGCAGTCCCGGACTAGCGGGGGGGACAGATACGCAGTATTTT; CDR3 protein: CASSPGLAGGTDTQYF
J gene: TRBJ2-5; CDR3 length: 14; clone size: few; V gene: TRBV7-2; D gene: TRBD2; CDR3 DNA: TGTGCCAGCAGCTTTACTAGCGGGGTAGAGACCCAGTACTTC; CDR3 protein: CASSFTSGVETQYF
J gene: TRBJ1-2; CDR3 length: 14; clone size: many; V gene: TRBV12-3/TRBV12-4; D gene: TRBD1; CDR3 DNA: TGTGCCAGCAGTAGGACGGACAGGTTAGCGGGCTACACCTTC; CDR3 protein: CASSRTDRLAGYTF
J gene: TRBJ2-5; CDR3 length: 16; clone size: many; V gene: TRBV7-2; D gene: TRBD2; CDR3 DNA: TGTGCCAGCAGCTTACGGACAGCGGGAGGAAAAGAGACCCAGTACTTC; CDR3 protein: CASSLRTAGGKETQYF
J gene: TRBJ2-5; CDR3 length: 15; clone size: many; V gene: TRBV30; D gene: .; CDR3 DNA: TGTGCCTGGAGTTCTTTCGGACGGCCGAGGGAGACCCAGTACTTC; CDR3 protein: CAWSSFGRPRETQYF
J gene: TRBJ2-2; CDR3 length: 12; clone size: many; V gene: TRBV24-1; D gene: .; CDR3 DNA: TGTGCCACCAGTGACGGGCCCGGGGAGCTGTTTTTT; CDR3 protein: CATSDGPGELFF
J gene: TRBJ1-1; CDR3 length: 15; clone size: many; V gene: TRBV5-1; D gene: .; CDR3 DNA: TGCGCCAGCAGGTGGGACGGGAGGTCGAACACTGAAGCTTTCTTT; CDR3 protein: CASRWDGRSNTEAFF
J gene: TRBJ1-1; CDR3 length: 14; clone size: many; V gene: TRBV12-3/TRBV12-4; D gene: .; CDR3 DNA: TGTGCCAGCAGTTTAACGAGGGGTTTCCCTGAAGCTTTCTTT; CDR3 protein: CASSLTRGFPEAFF
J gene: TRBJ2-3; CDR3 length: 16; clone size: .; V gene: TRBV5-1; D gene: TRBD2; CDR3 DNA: TGCGCCAGCAGCTTATATGGCGGGGGGCCGCAAGATACGCAGTATTTT; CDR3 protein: CASSLYGGGPQDTQYF
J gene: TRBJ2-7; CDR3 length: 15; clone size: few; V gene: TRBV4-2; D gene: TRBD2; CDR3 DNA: TGTGCCAGCAGCCAAGAAGCTAGCGGGAGATACGAGCAGTACTTC; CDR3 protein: CASSQEASGRYEQYF
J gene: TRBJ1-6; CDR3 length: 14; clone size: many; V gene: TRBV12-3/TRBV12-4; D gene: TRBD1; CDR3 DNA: TGTGCCAGCAGTTTCGGGCAGGGGGATTCACCCCTCCACTTT; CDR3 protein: CASSFGQGDSPLHF
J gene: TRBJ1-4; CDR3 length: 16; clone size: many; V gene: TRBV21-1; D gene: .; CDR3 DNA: TGTGCCAGCAGCAAGATTACCGGGGGAACTAATGAAAAACTGTTTTTT; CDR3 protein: CASSKITGGTNEKLFF
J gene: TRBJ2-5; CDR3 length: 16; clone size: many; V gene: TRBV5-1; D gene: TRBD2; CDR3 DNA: TGCGCCAGCAGCTTAAATTCACGGGGGGGCCGAGAGACCCAGTACTTC; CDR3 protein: CASSLNSRGGRETQYF
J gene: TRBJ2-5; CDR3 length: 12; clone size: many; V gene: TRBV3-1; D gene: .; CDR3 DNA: TGTGCCAGCAGCCAAGGGCGGGAGACCCAGTACTTC; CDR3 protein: CASSQGRETQYF
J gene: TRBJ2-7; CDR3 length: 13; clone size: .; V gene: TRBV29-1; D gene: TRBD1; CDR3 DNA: TGCAGCGTCGCCGGGGCAGGGGGCTACGAGCAGTACTTC; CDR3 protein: CSVAGAGGYEQYF
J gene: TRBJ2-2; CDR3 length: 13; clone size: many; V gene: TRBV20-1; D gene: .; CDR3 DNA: TGCAGTGCTAGAGGGGGAGGAACCAGGGAGCTGTTTTTT; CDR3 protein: CSARGGGTRELFF
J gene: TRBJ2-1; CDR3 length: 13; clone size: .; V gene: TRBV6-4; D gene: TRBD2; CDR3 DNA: TGTGCCAGCAGTGACAGCGGGAGGGATGAGCAGTTCTTC; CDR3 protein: CASSDSGRDEQFF
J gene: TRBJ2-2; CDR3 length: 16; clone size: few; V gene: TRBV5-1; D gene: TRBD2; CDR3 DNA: TGCGCCAGCAGCTTGGAACGGGGGGCGAACACCGGGGAGCTGTTTTTT; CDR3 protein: CASSLERGANTGELFF
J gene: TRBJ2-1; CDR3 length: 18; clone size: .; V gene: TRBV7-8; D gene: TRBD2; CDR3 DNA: TGTGCCAGCAGCCACACATTTGGAACCAAAGCGGGGGTTGGTGAGCAGTTCTTC; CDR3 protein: CASSHTFGTKAGVGEQFF
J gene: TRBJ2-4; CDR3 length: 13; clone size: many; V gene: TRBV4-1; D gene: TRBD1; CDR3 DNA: TGCGCCAGCAGCCAAGAACAGGGGAACATTCAGTACTTC; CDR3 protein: CASSQEQGNIQYF
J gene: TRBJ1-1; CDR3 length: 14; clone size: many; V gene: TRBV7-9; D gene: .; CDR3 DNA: TGTGCCAGCAGCTTAGGGTCTGCAGGGGCCGCGGCTTTCTTT; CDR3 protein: CASSLGSAGAAAFF
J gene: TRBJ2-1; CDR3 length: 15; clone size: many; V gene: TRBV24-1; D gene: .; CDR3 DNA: TGTGCCACCAGTGGCTGGGAAGTAGCGAACAATGAGCAGTTCTTC; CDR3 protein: CATSGWEVANNEQFF